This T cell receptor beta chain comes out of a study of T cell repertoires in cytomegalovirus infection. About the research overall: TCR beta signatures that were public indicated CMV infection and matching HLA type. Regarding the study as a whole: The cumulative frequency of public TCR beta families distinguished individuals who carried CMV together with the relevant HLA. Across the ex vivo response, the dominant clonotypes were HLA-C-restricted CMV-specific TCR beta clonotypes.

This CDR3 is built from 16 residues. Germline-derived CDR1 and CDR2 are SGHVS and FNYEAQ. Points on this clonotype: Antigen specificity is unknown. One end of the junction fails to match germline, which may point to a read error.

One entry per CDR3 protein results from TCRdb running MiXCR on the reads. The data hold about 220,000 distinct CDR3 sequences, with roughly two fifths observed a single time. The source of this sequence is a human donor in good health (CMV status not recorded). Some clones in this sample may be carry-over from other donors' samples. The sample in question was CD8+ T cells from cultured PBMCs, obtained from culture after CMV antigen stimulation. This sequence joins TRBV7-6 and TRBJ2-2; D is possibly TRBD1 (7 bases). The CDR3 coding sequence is TGTGCTAGCAGTAGACGGAGCAGGGGGGAATCCGGGGAGCTGTTTTTT. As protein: CASSRRSRGESGELFF.